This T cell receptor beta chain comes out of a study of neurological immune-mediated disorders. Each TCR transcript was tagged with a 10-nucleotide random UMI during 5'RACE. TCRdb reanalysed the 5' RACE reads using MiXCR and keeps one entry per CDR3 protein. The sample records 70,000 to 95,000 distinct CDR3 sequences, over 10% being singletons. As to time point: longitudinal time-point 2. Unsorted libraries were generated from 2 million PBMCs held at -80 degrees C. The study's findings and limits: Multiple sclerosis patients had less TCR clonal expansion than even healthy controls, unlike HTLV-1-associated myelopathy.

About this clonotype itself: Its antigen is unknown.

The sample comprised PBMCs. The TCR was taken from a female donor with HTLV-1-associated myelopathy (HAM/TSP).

The CDR3 coding sequence is TGCGCCAGCAGCTTGGGGGGACAGGGAAGGAATGAGCAGTTCTTC. This encodes CASSLGGQGRNEQFF. This chain connects TRBV5-1 to TRBJ2-1; 9 bases map to TRBD1. The germline CDR1 and CDR2 sequences are SGHRS and YFSETQ. The V segment lost 0 bases and the J segment 7 bases; nucleotides outside the gene matches: 5. CDR3 size: 15 residues. The full variable domain, in which reference TRBV5-1 and TRBJ2-1 provide the parts outside the CDR3, is KAGVTQTPRYLIKTRGQQVTLSCSPISGHRSVSWYQQTPGQGLQFLFEYFSETQRNKGNFPGRFSGRQFSNSRSEMNVSTLELGDSALYLCASSLGGQGRNEQFFGPGTRLTVL.